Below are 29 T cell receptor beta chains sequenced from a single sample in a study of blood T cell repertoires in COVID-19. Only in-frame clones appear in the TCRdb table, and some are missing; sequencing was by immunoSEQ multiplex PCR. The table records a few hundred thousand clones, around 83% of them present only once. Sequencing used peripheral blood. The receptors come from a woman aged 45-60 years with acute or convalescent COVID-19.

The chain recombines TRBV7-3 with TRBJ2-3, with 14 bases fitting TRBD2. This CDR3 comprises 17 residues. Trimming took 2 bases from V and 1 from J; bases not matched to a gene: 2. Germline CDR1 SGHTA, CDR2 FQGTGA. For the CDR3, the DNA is TGTGCCAGCAGCTTAGGGGGACTAGCGGGGGGCACAGATACGCAGTATTTT. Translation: CASSLGGLAGGTDTQYF.

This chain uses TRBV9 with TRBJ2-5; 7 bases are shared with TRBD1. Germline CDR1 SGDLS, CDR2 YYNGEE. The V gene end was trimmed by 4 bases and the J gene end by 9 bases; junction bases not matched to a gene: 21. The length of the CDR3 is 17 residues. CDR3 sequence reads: CASSRSRDRALFIPQYF. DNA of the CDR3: TGTGCCAGCAGCAGGTCGAGAGACAGGGCCCTTTTTATACCCCAGTACTTC. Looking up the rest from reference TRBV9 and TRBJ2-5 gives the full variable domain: DSGVTQTPKHLITATGQRVTLRCSPRSGDLSVYWYQQSLDQGLQFLIQYYNGEERAKGNILERFSAQQFPDLHSELNLSSLELGDSALYFCASSRSRDRALFIPQYFGPGTRLLVL.

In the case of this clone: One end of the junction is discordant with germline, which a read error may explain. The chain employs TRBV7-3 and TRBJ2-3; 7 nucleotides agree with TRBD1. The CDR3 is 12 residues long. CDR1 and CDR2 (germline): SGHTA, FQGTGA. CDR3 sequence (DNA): TGTGCCAGCAGCCCTCGACAGGGCCGTTGGGATTTT. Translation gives CASSPRQGRWDF.

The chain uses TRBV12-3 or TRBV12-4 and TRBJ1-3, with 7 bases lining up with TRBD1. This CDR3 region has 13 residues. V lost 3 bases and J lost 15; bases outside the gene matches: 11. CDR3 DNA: TGTGCCAGCAGTTTTCTTCGGGAGACAGGGACATATTTT. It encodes CASSFLRETGTYF.

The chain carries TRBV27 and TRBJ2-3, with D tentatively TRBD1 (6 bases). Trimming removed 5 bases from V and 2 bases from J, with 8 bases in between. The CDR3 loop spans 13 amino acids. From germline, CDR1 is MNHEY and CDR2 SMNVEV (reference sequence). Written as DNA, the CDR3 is TGTGCCAGCAGTCACAGGGTCACAGATACGCAGTATTTT. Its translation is CASSHRVTDTQYF.

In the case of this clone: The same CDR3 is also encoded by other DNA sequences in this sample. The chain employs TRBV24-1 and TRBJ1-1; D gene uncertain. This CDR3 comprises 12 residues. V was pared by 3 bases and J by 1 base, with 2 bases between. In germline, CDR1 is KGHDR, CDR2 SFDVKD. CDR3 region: CATSDRNTEAFF. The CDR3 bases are TGTGCCACCAGTGATCGGAACACTGAAGCTTTCTTT.

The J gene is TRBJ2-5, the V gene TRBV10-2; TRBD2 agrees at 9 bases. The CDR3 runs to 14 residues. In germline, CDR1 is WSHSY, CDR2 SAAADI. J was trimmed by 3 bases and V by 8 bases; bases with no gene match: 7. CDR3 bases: TGCGCCAGCGGCCTAGCGGGGAGTAAAGAGACCCAGTACTTC. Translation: CASGLAGSKETQYF.

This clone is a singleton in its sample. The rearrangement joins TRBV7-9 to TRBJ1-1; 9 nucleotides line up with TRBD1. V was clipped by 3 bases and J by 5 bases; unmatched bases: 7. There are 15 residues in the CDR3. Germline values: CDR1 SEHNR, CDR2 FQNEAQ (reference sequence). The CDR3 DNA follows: TGTGCCAGCAGCTTCGGGACAGGGATTTATACTGAAGCTTTCTTT. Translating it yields CASSFGTGIYTEAFF.

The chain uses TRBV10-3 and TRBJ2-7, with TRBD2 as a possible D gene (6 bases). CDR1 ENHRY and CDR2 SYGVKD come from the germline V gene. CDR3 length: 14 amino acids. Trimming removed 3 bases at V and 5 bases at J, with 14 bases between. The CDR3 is CAISDWGGENEQYF. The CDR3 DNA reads TGTGCCATCAGTGATTGGGGAGGAGAGAACGAGCAGTACTTC.

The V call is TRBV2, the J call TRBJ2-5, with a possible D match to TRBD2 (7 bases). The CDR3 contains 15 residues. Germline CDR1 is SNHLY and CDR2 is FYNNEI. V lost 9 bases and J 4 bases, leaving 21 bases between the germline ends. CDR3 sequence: CASGVAGQGGETQYF. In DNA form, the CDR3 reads TGTGCCAGTGGGGTAGCGGGCCAAGGGGGAGAGACCCAGTACTTC.

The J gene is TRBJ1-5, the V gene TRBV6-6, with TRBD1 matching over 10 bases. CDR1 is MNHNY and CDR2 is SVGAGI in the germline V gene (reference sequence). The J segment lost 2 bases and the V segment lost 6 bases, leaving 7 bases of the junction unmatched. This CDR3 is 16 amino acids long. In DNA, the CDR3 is TGTGCCAGCAGACCCGGGACAGGGGTTCGCAATCAGCCCCAGCATTTT. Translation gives CASRPGTGVRNQPQHF.

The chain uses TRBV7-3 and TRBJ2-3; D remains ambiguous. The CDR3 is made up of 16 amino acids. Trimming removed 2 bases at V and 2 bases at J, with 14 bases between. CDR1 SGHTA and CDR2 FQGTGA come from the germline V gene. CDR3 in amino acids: CASSLLGPSLTDTQYF. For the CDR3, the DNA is TGTGCCAGCAGCTTACTGGGCCCATCCCTCACAGATACGCAGTATTTT.

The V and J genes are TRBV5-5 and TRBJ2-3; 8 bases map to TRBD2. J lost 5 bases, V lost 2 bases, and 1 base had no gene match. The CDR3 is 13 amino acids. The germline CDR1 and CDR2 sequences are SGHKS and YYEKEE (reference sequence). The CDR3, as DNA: TGTGCCAGCAGCTTCCGGGAGGGAGATACGCAGTATTTT. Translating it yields CASSFREGDTQYF.

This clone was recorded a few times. In DNA form, the CDR3 reads TGTGCCACCACTTCGAACAGAGACACCGGGGAGCTGTTTTTT. Residues: CATTSNRDTGELFF. The chain joins TRBV24-1 to TRBJ2-2; D call uncertain. V lost 8 bases and J 3 bases, leaving 12 bases between the germline ends. The CDR3 contains 14 residues. Germline CDR1 and CDR2: KGHDR and SFDVKD.

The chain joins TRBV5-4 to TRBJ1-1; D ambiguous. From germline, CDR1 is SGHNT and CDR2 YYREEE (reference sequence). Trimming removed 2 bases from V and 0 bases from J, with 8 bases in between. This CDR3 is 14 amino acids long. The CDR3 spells CASSLNQVNTEAFF. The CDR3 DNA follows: TGTGCCAGCAGCTTAAATCAGGTGAACACTGAAGCTTTCTTT.

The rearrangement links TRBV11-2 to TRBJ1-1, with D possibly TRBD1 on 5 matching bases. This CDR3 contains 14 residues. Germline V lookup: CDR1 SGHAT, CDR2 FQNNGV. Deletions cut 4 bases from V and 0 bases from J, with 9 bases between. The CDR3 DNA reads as TGTGCCAGCAGCTCGACAGAATTGAACACTGAAGCTTTCTTT. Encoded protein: CASSSTELNTEAFF. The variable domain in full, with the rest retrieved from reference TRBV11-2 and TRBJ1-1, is EAGVAQSPRYKIIEKRQSVAFWCNPISGHATLYWYQQILGQGPKLLIQFQNNGVVDDSQLPKDRFSAERLKGVDSTLKIQPAKLEDSAVYLCASSSTELNTEAFFGQGTRLTVV.

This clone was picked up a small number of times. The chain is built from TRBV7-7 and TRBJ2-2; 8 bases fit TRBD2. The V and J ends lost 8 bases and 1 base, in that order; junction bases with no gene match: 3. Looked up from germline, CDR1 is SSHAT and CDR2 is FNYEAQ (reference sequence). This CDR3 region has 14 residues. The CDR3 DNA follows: TGTGCCAGCCAGAGCGGGGGGAACACCGGGGAGCTGTTTTTT. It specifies CASQSGGNTGELFF.

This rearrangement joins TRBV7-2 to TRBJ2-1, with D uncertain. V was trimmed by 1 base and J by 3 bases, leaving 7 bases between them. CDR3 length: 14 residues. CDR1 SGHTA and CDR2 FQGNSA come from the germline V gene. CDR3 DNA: TGTGCCAGCAGCTTAGGTCCAGACTACAATGAGCAGTTCTTC. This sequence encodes CASSLGPDYNEQFF.

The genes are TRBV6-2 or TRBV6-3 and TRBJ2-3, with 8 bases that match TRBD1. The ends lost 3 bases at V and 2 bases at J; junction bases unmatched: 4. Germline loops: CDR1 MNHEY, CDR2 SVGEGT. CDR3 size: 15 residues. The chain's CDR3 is CASSYVRGPTDTQYF. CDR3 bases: TGTGCCAGCAGTTATGTCAGGGGGCCCACAGATACGCAGTATTTT.

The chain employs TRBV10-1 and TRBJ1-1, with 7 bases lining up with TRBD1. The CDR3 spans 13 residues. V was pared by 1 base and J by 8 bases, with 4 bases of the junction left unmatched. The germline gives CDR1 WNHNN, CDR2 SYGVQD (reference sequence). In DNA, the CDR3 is TGCGCCAGCAGTGAGTACAGGGGACCCGAAGCTTTCTTT. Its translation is CASSEYRGPEAFF.

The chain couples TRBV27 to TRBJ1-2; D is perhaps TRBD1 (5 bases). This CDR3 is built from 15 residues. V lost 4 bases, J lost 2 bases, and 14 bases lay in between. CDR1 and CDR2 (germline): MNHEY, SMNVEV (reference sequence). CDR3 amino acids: CASSSMRGGNYGYTF. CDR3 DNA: TGTGCCAGCAGTTCCATGCGCGGGGGGAACTATGGCTACACCTTC.

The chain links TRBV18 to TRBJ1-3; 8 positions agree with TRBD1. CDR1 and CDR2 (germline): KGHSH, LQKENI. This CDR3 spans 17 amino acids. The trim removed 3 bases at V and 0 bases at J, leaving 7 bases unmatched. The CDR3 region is CASSPPGQDISGNTIYF. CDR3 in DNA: TGTGCCAGCTCACCTCCGGGACAGGACATCTCTGGAAACACCATATATTTT.

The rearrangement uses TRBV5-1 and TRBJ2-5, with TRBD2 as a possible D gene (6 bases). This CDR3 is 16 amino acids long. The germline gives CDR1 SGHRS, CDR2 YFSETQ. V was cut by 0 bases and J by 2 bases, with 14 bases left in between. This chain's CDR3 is CASSLGPAGIQETQYF. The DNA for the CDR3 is TGCGCCAGCAGCTTGGGGCCCGCGGGGATTCAAGAGACCCAGTACTTC.

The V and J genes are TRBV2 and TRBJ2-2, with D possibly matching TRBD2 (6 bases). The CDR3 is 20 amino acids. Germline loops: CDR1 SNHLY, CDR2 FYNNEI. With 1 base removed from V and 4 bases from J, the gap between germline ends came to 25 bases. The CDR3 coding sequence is TGTGCCAGCAGTGAAGGCCCAAGGGTGAGAGGGAGGCCATTCACCGGGGAGCTGTTTTTT. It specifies CASSEGPRVRGRPFTGELFF.

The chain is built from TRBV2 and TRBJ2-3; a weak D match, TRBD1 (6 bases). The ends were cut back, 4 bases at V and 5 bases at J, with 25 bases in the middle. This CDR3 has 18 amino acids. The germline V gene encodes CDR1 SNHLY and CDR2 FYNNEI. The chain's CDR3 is CASSGPGEDDRSGDTQYF. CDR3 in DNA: TGTGCCAGCAGTGGCCCCGGAGAGGATGACAGGTCGGGAGATACGCAGTATTTT.

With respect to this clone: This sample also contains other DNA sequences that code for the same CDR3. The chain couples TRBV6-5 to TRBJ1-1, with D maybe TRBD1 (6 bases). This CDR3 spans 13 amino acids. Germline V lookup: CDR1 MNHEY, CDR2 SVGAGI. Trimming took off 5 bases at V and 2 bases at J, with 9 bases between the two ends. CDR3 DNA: TGTGCCAGCAGTCGGGACACTAACACTGAAGCTTTCTTT. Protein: CASSRDTNTEAFF.

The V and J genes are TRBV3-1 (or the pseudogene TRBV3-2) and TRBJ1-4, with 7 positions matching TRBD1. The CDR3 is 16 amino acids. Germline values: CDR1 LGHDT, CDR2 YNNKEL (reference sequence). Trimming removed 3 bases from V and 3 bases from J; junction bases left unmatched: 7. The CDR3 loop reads CASSHRAGGANEKLFF. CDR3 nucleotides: TGTGCCAGCAGCCACCGGGCAGGGGGAGCTAATGAAAAACTGTTTTTT.

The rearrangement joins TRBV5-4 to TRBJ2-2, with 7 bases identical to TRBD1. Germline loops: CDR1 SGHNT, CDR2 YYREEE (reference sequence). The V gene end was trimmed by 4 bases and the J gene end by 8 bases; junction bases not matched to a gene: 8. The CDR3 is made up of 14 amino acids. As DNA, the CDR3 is TGTGCCAGCAGCCAAGACAGGGAAAATGGGGAGCTGTTTTTT. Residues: CASSQDRENGELFF.

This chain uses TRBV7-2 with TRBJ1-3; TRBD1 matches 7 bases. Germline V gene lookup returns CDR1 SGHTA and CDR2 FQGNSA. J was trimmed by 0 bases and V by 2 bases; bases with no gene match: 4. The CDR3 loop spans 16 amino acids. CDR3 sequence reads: CASSLLSGGSGNTIYF. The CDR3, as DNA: TGTGCCAGCAGCTTATTGTCAGGGGGCTCTGGAAACACCATATATTTT.